The rows below give T cell receptor beta chains drawn from one sample of a study of blood T cell repertoires in COVID-19. Generated by immunoSEQ multiplex PCR, the TCRdb table keeps only in-frame clones and is missing some. This table has about 110,000 clones, 65% to 80% appearing once. Sample: peripheral blood. These receptors all come from a human donor with acute or convalescent COVID-19. The donor label of this sample is uncertain. CDR3s include the opening cysteine and the closing phenylalanine or tryptophan. Fields, in order: clone size, V gene, CDR3 length, J gene, D gene, CDR3 DNA, CDR3 protein. A D gene is named only where the DNA matches it firmly. A clone size is listed for some rows: how often the clone was seen (once, few, many), or a class if it is expanded.

clone size: -; V gene: TRBV6-5; CDR3 length: 12; J gene: TRBJ1-1; D gene: -; CDR3 DNA: TGTGCCAGCGGACGACCGGGGACTGAAGCTTTCTTT; CDR3 protein: CASGRPGTEAFF
clone size: -; V gene: TRBV19; CDR3 length: 18; J gene: TRBJ2-6; D gene: TRBD1; CDR3 DNA: TGTGCCAGTAGGGACCCCGGGACAGGGGGTTGGGGGGCCAACGTCCTGACTTTC; CDR3 protein: CASRDPGTGGWGANVLTF
clone size: -; V gene: TRBV10-2; CDR3 length: 14; J gene: TRBJ1-5; D gene: -; CDR3 DNA: TGCGCCAGCAGTGATGTTGGCCGCAATCAGCCCCAGCATTTT; CDR3 protein: CASSDVGRNQPQHF
clone size: -; V gene: TRBV12-3/TRBV12-4; CDR3 length: 13; J gene: TRBJ1-3; D gene: -; CDR3 DNA: TGTGCCAGCAGTTTTGTGGCAGGGTCAGTGGAGACCTTT; CDR3 protein: CASSFVAGSVETF
clone size: -; V gene: TRBV7-9; CDR3 length: 16; J gene: TRBJ1-2; D gene: TRBD1; CDR3 DNA: TGTGCCAGCAGCTTACAAACAGGACAGGGGGCCAATGGCTACACCTTC; CDR3 protein: CASSLQTGQGANGYTF
clone size: -; V gene: TRBV7-2; CDR3 length: 14; J gene: TRBJ2-5; D gene: TRBD1; CDR3 DNA: TGTGCCAGCAGCCCCAGGGGGCGGCAAGAGACCCAGTACTTC; CDR3 protein: CASSPRGRQETQYF
clone size: -; V gene: TRBV28; CDR3 length: 12; J gene: TRBJ1-2; D gene: TRBD1; CDR3 DNA: TGTGCCAGCTGGACAGGGTGGTATGGCTACACCTTC; CDR3 protein: CASWTGWYGYTF
clone size: -; V gene: TRBV20-1; CDR3 length: 14; J gene: TRBJ1-2; D gene: -; CDR3 DNA: TGCAGTGCTAGTAACCGGGCCACAGGGCCCGGCTACACCTTC; CDR3 protein: CSASNRATGPGYTF
clone size: few; V gene: TRBV11-2; CDR3 length: 19; J gene: TRBJ2-3; D gene: TRBD1; CDR3 DNA: TGTGCCAGCAGTTATCAGGGGGCCCCTGACCTAAGGCACACAGATACGCAGTATTTT; CDR3 protein: CASSYQGAPDLRHTDTQYF
clone size: -; V gene: TRBV3-1/TRBV3-2; CDR3 length: 12; J gene: TRBJ1-2; D gene: -; CDR3 DNA: TGTGCCAGCAGCTCCAGTTCTTCAGGGTACCACTTC; CDR3 protein: CASSSSSSGYHF
clone size: -; V gene: TRBV14; CDR3 length: 16; J gene: TRBJ2-3; D gene: -; CDR3 DNA: TGTGCCAGCAGCCAAGATCTGGGGCAGCGCACAGATACGCAGTATTTT; CDR3 protein: CASSQDLGQRTDTQYF
clone size: -; V gene: TRBV27; CDR3 length: 14; J gene: TRBJ2-7; D gene: -; CDR3 DNA: TGTGCCAGCAGTTTATCAGGTCAGAGCGGAGAGCAGTACTTC; CDR3 protein: CASSLSGQSGEQYF
clone size: -; V gene: TRBV2; CDR3 length: 13; J gene: TRBJ1-2; D gene: -; CDR3 DNA: TGTGCCAGCAGTACAGGCTTGTACTATGGCTACACCTTC; CDR3 protein: CASSTGLYYGYTF
clone size: few; V gene: TRBV6-6; CDR3 length: 13; J gene: TRBJ1-1; D gene: -; CDR3 DNA: TGTGCCAGCAGTTACTCGAGCGGCTCTGGGGCTTTCTTT; CDR3 protein: CASSYSSGSGAFF